Below are 8 T cell receptor beta chains sequenced from a single sample in a study of Graves' ophthalmopathy and Graves' hyperthyroidism. As the template, RNA transcripts were used to amplify TCR beta CDR3 regions. Second-round multiplex PCR came after a first-round RT-PCR that employed HTBI primers. TCRdb ran MiXCR on the multiplex PCR reads and lists one entry per CDR3 protein. The sample comprises 450,000 or so distinct CDR3 sequences, roughly an eighth of which are singletons, and 9.5% to 10% rests with the top ten. The sample was blood. The source is a woman younger than 45 with Graves' ophthalmopathy.

V and J are TRBV6-2 or TRBV6-3 and TRBJ1-1, with D tentatively TRBD1 (6 bases). CDR1 MNHEY and CDR2 SVGEGT come from the germline V gene. V was pared by 2 bases and J by 2 bases, with 21 bases between. The CDR3 is 18 amino acids. The CDR3 sequence is CASSYPSWGAGRNTEAFF. The CDR3 DNA reads as TGTGCCAGCAGTTACCCCTCGTGGGGGGCAGGGCGAAACACTGAAGCTTTCTTT.

The table lists this clonotype with many counts. The chain recombines TRBV12-3 or TRBV12-4 with TRBJ1-2; D uncertain. V lost 3 bases, J lost 8 bases, and 13 bases lay in between. The CDR3 sequence is 13 residues long. The CDR3 region has the DNA TGTGCCAGCAGTTTTGGGAGGGAAAGAGGCTACACCTTC. Translated: CASSFGRERGYTF.

This clonotype showed up many times. This chain joins TRBV12-3 or TRBV12-4 and TRBJ2-7; no reliable D call. V lost 4 bases and J 4 bases, leaving 11 bases between the germline ends. This CDR3 contains 13 residues. CDR3 nucleotide sequence: TGTGCCAGCAGTTCGACTGGGTTATACGAGCAGTACTTC. This codes for CASSSTGLYEQYF.

In its sample, this clonotype was seen many times. The J gene is TRBJ1-3, the V gene TRBV11-1, with unresolved D. With 5 bases removed from V and 0 bases from J, the gap between germline ends came to 14 bases. The length of the CDR3 is 16 residues. CDR1 SGHAT and CDR2 FQDESV come from the germline V gene (reference sequence). CDR3 bases: TGTGCCAGCAGCAGAGCTCAGGAACCCTCTGGAAACACCATATATTTT. It translates to CASSRAQEPSGNTIYF.

This clonotype was observed at least ten times. The chain joins TRBV7-2 to TRBJ1-2; D may be TRBD1 (6 bases). Germline assignment: CDR1 SGHTA and CDR2 FQGNSA. This CDR3 comprises 14 residues. V gave up 5 bases and J gave up 4 bases, with 14 bases separating them. The CDR3 DNA sequence: TGTGCCAGCAGCCCAGGAGGGACAACCTATGGCTACACCTTC. Translated, it gives CASSPGGTTYGYTF.

This clonotype was seen ten or more times. The genes are TRBV12-3 or TRBV12-4 and TRBJ1-2, with 9 bases matching TRBD1. V trimming: 5 bases; J trimming: 6 bases; junction bases outside the gene matches: 7. The CDR3 is 14 residues long. This CDR3 reads CASSKGTGLNGYTF. The CDR3 coding sequence is TGTGCCAGCAGTAAGGGGACAGGGTTGAATGGCTACACCTTC.

Only a few counts were recorded for this clonotype. V is TRBV5-1 and J is TRBJ1-1; D perhaps matches TRBD1 (5 bases). The CDR3 loop spans 15 amino acids. Germline values: CDR1 SGHRS, CDR2 YFSETQ. V lost 4 bases to trimming and J lost 3 bases, with 16 bases between them. The chain's CDR3 is CASSRYPKQDTEAFF. CDR3 nucleotides: TGCGCCAGCAGCCGTTACCCTAAACAGGACACTGAAGCTTTCTTT.

This clonotype occurred many times. J is TRBJ1-1 and V is TRBV12-3 or TRBV12-4; 8 bases line up with TRBD1. V lost 4 bases to trimming and J lost 8 bases; unmatched junction nucleotides: 3. CDR3 length: 12 amino acids. The CDR3 DNA follows: TGTGCCAGCAGTTATGACAGGGGAGAAGCTTTCTTT. It specifies CASSYDRGEAFF.